A selection of T cell receptor beta chains follows, all from one sample in a study of control samples from healthy donors and cancer patients. TCRdb's table, derived via immunoSEQ multiplex PCR, lists solely in-frame clones and lacks some. This sample has about 170,000 clones; around 95% occur once, and the top ten carry 4.1%. Sequencing input: blood. The receptor set was obtained from a woman aged 55-69 years in good health. CDR3s include the opening cysteine and the closing phenylalanine or tryptophan. The order of the fields is clone size, J gene, V gene, CDR3 length, D gene, CDR3 DNA, CDR3 protein. The D gene is left open where the match is weak. Clone size is stated in some rows and not others, as once, few, many or a class when expanded.

clone size: -; J gene: TRBJ2-7; V gene: TRBV5-4; CDR3 length: 14; D gene: -; CDR3 DNA: TGTGCCAGCAGCTCCGGGACTCGCCTCCACGAGCAGTACTTC; CDR3 protein: CASSSGTRLHEQYF
clone size: -; J gene: TRBJ2-3; V gene: TRBV18; CDR3 length: 16; D gene: TRBD2; CDR3 DNA: TGTGCCAGCTCACCATCTGGGACTAGCGCGGTAGATACGCAGTATTTT; CDR3 protein: CASSPSGTSAVDTQYF
clone size: -; J gene: TRBJ2-3; V gene: TRBV5-1; CDR3 length: 15; D gene: -; CDR3 DNA: TGCGCCAGCAGCTTGTACCAGGGGGAGGATGGGGCGCAGTATTTT; CDR3 protein: CASSLYQGEDGAQYF
clone size: -; J gene: TRBJ1-2; V gene: TRBV5-1; CDR3 length: 21; D gene: -; CDR3 DNA: TGCGCCAGCAGCCTGGGCCCGGAGTGGGGAATTGGAGTCGCGGATAACTATGGCTACACCTTC; CDR3 protein: CASSLGPEWGIGVADNYGYTF
clone size: -; J gene: TRBJ1-4; V gene: TRBV7-9; CDR3 length: 17; D gene: TRBD1; CDR3 DNA: TGTGCCAGCAGTTCGATGAACAGGGGGTCCCGGGGTGAAAAACTGTTTTTT; CDR3 protein: CASSSMNRGSRGEKLFF
clone size: -; J gene: TRBJ2-3; V gene: TRBV19; CDR3 length: 15; D gene: TRBD2; CDR3 DNA: TGTGCCAGTAGTGTCGCGGGGGGGCCGCTAGATACGCAGTATTTT; CDR3 protein: CASSVAGGPLDTQYF
clone size: -; J gene: TRBJ1-2; V gene: TRBV27; CDR3 length: 15; D gene: TRBD1; CDR3 DNA: TGTGCCAGCAGTAACACAGGGGGCAGAGGGTATGGCTACACCTTC; CDR3 protein: CASSNTGGRGYGYTF
clone size: -; J gene: TRBJ2-1; V gene: TRBV10-3; CDR3 length: 15; D gene: -; CDR3 DNA: TGTGCCATCAGCCAGGGGAGGGTTGCCTACAATGAGCAGTTCTTC; CDR3 protein: CAISQGRVAYNEQFF
clone size: -; J gene: TRBJ1-1; V gene: TRBV5-6; CDR3 length: 18; D gene: -; CDR3 DNA: TGTGCCAGCAGCTTGGCTGAGGGCCCGGAGACAGCGAACACTGAAGCTTTCTTT; CDR3 protein: CASSLAEGPETANTEAFF
clone size: once; J gene: TRBJ1-1; V gene: TRBV7-9; CDR3 length: 14; D gene: TRBD1; CDR3 DNA: TGTGCCAGCAGCTTCACAGGGGTTTTAACTGAAGCTTTCTTT; CDR3 protein: CASSFTGVLTEAFF